Each of the 13 T cell receptor beta chains below was sequenced from the same sample in a study of blood T cell repertoires in COVID-19. TCRdb's copy holds only in-frame clones and misses some; the assay was immunoSEQ multiplex PCR. The repertoire has some 70,000 clones, around four fifths of them found once; the top ten carry around 20%. The sequenced material came from peripheral blood. The source of these receptors is a man between 60 and 75 years old with acute or convalescent COVID-19.

This chain uses TRBV19 with TRBJ2-6, with a possible D match to TRBD2 (6 bases). The CDR3 runs to 19 residues. CDR1 and CDR2 (germline): LNHDA, SQIVND (reference sequence). Trimming took off 2 bases at V and 0 bases at J, with 17 bases between the two ends. The CDR3 nucleotides are TGTGCCAGTAGTATACTTCGGGGCGGGACGCGCTCTGGGGCCAACGTCCTGACTTTC. As protein: CASSILRGGTRSGANVLTF.

This clone showed up just a few times. The rearrangement uses TRBV7-8 and TRBJ1-1; D may be TRBD1 (6 bases). The CDR3 length is 14 residues. Trimming cost V 5 bases and J 5 bases, with 15 bases left between them. Germline V lookup: CDR1 SGHVS, CDR2 FQNEAQ. The CDR3 loop is CASSREDSFTEAFF. The CDR3 DNA is TGTGCCAGCAGCAGAGAGGACAGTTTTACTGAAGCTTTCTTT.

The table lists this clone with many counts. This chain joins TRBV12-2 and TRBJ2-2; TRBD1 reflects the table's D call only, with no check against the DNA. TRBV12-2 is a known pseudogene. The CDR3 has 15 residues. The CDR3 bases are TGTGCAAGTCGCCAAAAAAACAGGGGAACGGGGGAGCTGTTTTTT. Its translation is CASRQKNRGTGELFF.

The V call is TRBV2, the J call TRBJ2-2; 7 positions match TRBD2. V lost 4 bases and J lost 4; bases outside the gene matches: 6. Germline-derived CDR1 and CDR2 are SNHLY and FYNNEI. The CDR3 has 15 amino acids. The CDR3 loop reads CASSGIAGFTGELFF. As DNA, the CDR3 is TGTGCCAGCAGTGGAATAGCGGGCTTCACCGGGGAGCTGTTTTTT.

The rearrangement uses TRBV30 and TRBJ1-1; no definite D call. CDR1 is GTSNPN, CDR2 SVGIG, per germline (reference sequence). The CDR3 runs to 13 residues. The V end was cut by 5 bases, the J end by 0 bases, with 10 bases between. CDR3 residues: CAWVRVLNTEAFF. In nucleotides, the CDR3 is TGTGCCTGGGTTCGGGTTTTGAACACTGAAGCTTTCTTT.

The chain employs TRBV29-1 and TRBJ2-2; 11 bases agree with TRBD2. The CDR3 totals 14 residues. The V gene's germline CDR1 is SQVTM and CDR2 ANQGSEA. Unmatched junction bases numbered 0, after V lost 3 bases and J lost 3 bases. CDR3 in DNA: TGCAGCGTTGAGGGACTAGCGGACACCGGGGAGCTGTTTTTT. Translation gives CSVEGLADTGELFF.

The chain has TRBV30 and TRBJ2-1; 7 nucleotides align to TRBD2. This CDR3 contains 14 residues. Trimming at V came to 2 bases and at J to 1 base, leaving 2 bases not matched to a gene. From germline, CDR1 is GTSNPN and CDR2 SVGIG (reference sequence). CDR3 sequence (DNA): TGTGCCTGGAGTTGGCGGGGGTCCTACAATGAGCAGTTCTTC. This codes for CAWSWRGSYNEQFF.

V and J are TRBV10-3 and TRBJ1-1; a weak D match, TRBD1 (5 bases). V shed 4 bases and J shed 7 bases, with 19 bases lying between them. The CDR3 extends over 15 amino acids. The germline gives CDR1 ENHRY, CDR2 SYGVKD. The CDR3, as DNA: TGTGCCATCAGTGCGGATCGGGACTCCCGGGGTGAAGCTTTCTTT. Translating gives CAISADRDSRGEAFF.

The V and J genes are TRBV28 and TRBJ1-5, with D possibly TRBD1 on 5 matching bases. This CDR3 spans 14 amino acids. The V end lost 2 bases, the J end lost 4 bases, and 9 bases lay between the germline ends. The germline V gene encodes CDR1 MDHEN and CDR2 SYDVKM. For the CDR3, the DNA is TGTGCCAGCAGTTTAGGCAGGGCTAATCAGCCCCAGCATTTT. Translation gives CASSLGRANQPQHF.

This clone was seen only once. This rearrangement joins TRBV11-2 to TRBJ2-5, with 11 positions matching TRBD1. This CDR3 region has 16 residues. The germline V gene has CDR1 SGHAT and CDR2 FQNNGV. Losses at the gene ends were 1 base for V and 5 bases for J; bases not matched to a gene: 6. The CDR3 DNA sequence: TGTGCCAGCAGCTTAGCCCCGGGACAGGGGGGGGAGACCCAGTACTTC. It translates to CASSLAPGQGGETQYF. Looking up the rest from reference TRBV11-2 and TRBJ2-5 gives the full variable domain: EAGVAQSPRYKIIEKRQSVAFWCNPISGHATLYWYQQILGQGPKLLIQFQNNGVVDDSQLPKDRFSAERLKGVDSTLKIQPAKLEDSAVYLCASSLAPGQGGETQYFGPGTRLLVL.

The chain has TRBV7-3 and TRBJ2-1; D may be TRBD2 (5 bases). Germline lookup yields CDR1 SGHTA and CDR2 FQGTGA. The length of the CDR3 is 13 residues. V was clipped by 2 bases and J by 8 bases, with 10 bases between them. The CDR3 nucleotides are TGTGCCAGCAGCTTAGGTCAGAGGGATGAGCAGTTCTTC. Encoded protein: CASSLGQRDEQFF. Based on the CDR3 plus reference TRBV7-3 and TRBJ2-1, the full variable domain is GAGVSQTPSNKVTEKGKYVELRCDPISGHTALYWYRQSLGQGPEFLIYFQGTGAADDSGLPNDRFFAVRPEGSVSTLKIQRTERGDSAVYLCASSLGQRDEQFFGPGTRLTVL.

The CDR3 nucleotides are TGTGCCAGCAGCCAAGCCGGGATTCGCACAGATACGCAGTATTTT. It codes for CASSQAGIRTDTQYF. The chain combines TRBV14 with TRBJ2-3; TRBD2 might be the D (5 bases). Germline V gene lookup returns CDR1 SGHDN and CDR2 FVKESK. V gave up 1 base and J gave up 1 base, with 9 bases separating them. The CDR3 has 15 amino acids.

The chain combines TRBV28 with TRBJ1-4; TRBD1 is a possible D gene (5 bases). The CDR3 extends over 15 amino acids. V was trimmed by 3 bases and J by 4 bases, leaving 12 bases between them. The germline gives CDR1 MDHEN, CDR2 SYDVKM. The CDR3: CASSFMGQGNEKLFF. The CDR3 DNA reads TGTGCCAGCAGTTTTATGGGGCAGGGTAATGAAAAACTGTTTTTT.